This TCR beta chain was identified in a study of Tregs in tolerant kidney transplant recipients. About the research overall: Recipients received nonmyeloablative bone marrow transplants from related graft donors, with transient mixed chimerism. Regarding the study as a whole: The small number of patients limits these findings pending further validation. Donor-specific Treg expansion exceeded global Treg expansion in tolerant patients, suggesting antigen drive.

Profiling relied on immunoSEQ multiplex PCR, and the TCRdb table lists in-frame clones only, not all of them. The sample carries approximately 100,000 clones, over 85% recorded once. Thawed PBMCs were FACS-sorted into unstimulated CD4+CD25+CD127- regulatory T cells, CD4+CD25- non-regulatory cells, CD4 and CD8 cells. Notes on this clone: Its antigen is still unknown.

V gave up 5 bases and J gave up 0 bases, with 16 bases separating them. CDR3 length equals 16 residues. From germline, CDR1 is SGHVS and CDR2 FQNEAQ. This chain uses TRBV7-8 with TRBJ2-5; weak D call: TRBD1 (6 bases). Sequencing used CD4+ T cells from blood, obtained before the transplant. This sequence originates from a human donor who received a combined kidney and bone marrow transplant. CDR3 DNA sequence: TGTGCCAGCAGCCATGCAAGGGGGACGTACCAAGAGACCCAGTACTTC. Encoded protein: CASSHARGTYQETQYF.